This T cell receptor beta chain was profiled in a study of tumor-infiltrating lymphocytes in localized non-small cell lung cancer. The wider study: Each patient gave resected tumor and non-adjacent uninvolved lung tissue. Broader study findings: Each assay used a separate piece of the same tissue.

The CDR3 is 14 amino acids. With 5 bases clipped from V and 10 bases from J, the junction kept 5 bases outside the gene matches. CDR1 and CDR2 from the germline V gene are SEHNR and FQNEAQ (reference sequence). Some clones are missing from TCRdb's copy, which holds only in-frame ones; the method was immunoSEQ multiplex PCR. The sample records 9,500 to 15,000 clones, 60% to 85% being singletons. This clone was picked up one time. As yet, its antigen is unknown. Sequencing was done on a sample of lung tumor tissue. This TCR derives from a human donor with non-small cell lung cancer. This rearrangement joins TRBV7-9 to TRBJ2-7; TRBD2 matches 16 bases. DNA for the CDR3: TGTGCCAGCAGCCAGGGACTAGCGGGAGGGGAACAGTACTTC. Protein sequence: CASSQGLAGGEQYF.